These 20 T cell receptor beta chains came from one sample sequenced in a study of blood T cell repertoires in COVID-19. Assay used: immunoSEQ multiplex PCR; TCRdb lists only in-frame clones, some missing. The repertoire holds a few hundred thousand clones, with under 90% as singletons. Sequencing used peripheral blood. The receptors here all came from a man in his sixties with acute or convalescent COVID-19.

The J gene is TRBJ2-5, the V gene TRBV7-8; D might be TRBD2 (5 bases). The V end was cut by 5 bases, the J end by 7 bases, with 14 bases between. CDR3 length equals 13 residues. Germline V gives CDR1 SGHVS, CDR2 FQNEAQ. The CDR3 loop reads CASSPPFRGTQYF. In DNA, the CDR3 is TGTGCCAGCAGCCCCCCTTTCCGGGGGACCCAGTACTTC.

This clone was counted between two and nine times. This chain uses TRBV7-3 with TRBJ1-2; D is uncertain. The germline V gene encodes CDR1 SGHTA and CDR2 FQGTGA. V shed 5 bases and J shed 7 bases, with 14 bases lying between them. This CDR3 is built from 13 residues. The CDR3: CASSPNFGGGYTF. In DNA form, the CDR3 reads TGTGCCAGCAGCCCCAATTTCGGAGGTGGCTACACCTTC.

The V and J genes are TRBV6-6 and TRBJ1-3, with D possibly matching TRBD1 (6 bases). Germline V lookup: CDR1 MNHNY, CDR2 SVGAGI (reference sequence). CDR3 length equals 15 residues. V was clipped by 2 bases and J by 4 bases, with 12 bases between them. CDR3 region: CASSYGADRGNTIYF. Here the CDR3 DNA reads TGTGCCAGCAGTTACGGCGCGGACAGAGGAAACACCATATATTTT.

The rearrangement joins TRBV28 to TRBJ1-5; no reliable D call. V gave up 2 bases and J gave up 4 bases, with 15 bases separating them. CDR3 length: 16 residues. The germline V gene encodes CDR1 MDHEN and CDR2 SYDVKM. This CDR3 reads CASSLRGRQMNQPQHF. DNA for the CDR3: TGTGCCAGCAGTTTAAGAGGGAGACAAATGAATCAGCCCCAGCATTTT.

The chain couples TRBV11-2 to TRBJ2-1; 7 positions agree with TRBD2. This CDR3 comprises 13 residues. V dropped 10 bases and J dropped 0; count of bases not matched to a gene: 3. CDR1 is SGHAT and CDR2 is FQNNGV in the germline V gene. CDR3 coding DNA: TGTGCCACCCAGCGGGACTCCTACAATGAGCAGTTCTTC. Its protein product is CATQRDSYNEQFF.

The gene calls are TRBV7-8 and TRBJ2-2; TRBD1 matches 8 bases. Germline values: CDR1 SGHVS, CDR2 FQNEAQ. The CDR3 runs to 16 residues. Germline trimming cut 1 base from V and 1 base from J; bases unmatched to any gene: 2. CDR3 sequence (DNA): TGTGCCAGCAGCTTAGATGGACAGGGGAACACCGGGGAGCTGTTTTTT. As protein: CASSLDGQGNTGELFF.

This rearrangement joins TRBV6-6 to TRBJ2-7, with D tentatively TRBD2 (6 bases). Germline assignment: CDR1 MNHNY and CDR2 SVGAGI (reference sequence). The CDR3 length is 12 residues. V was clipped by 4 bases and J by 6 bases, with 10 bases between them. The CDR3 spells CASSFRDSEQYF. The CDR3 DNA is TGTGCCAGCAGTTTCCGGGACTCCGAGCAGTACTTC.

This chain links TRBV6-6 with TRBJ2-7; 8 nucleotides align to TRBD1. With V trimmed by 5 bases and J by 3 bases, 15 bases remained unmatched. The CDR3 loop spans 17 amino acids. Germline lookup yields CDR1 MNHNY and CDR2 SVGAGI (reference sequence). CDR3 in amino acids: CASSPAWDRHWFYEQYF. The CDR3 DNA is TGTGCCAGCAGTCCCGCCTGGGACAGGCATTGGTTCTACGAGCAGTACTTC.

The chain combines TRBV11-2 with TRBJ1-4; 8 positions match TRBD1. The germline V gene has CDR1 SGHAT and CDR2 FQNNGV. CDR3 length: 15 residues. Trimming took 5 bases from V and 3 from J; bases not matched to a gene: 5. Here the CDR3 reads CASSLGQGPNEKLFF. The CDR3 nucleotides read TGTGCCAGCAGCCTCGGACAGGGTCCTAATGAAAAACTGTTTTTT.

This clone showed up just once. This chain uses TRBV29-1 with TRBJ1-1; D not resolved. Germline values: CDR1 SQVTM, CDR2 ANQGSEA. This CDR3 has 14 residues. V dropped 7 bases and J dropped 3 bases, with 18 bases sitting between them. CDR3 amino acids: CSAWGTVGDTEAFF. As DNA, the CDR3 is TGCAGCGCCTGGGGAACAGTCGGGGACACTGAAGCTTTCTTT.

This chain joins TRBV6-5 and TRBJ1-1, with D hard to call. This CDR3 spans 11 amino acids. V lost 5 bases and J 10 bases, leaving 11 bases between the germline ends. Germline V lookup: CDR1 MNHEY, CDR2 SVGAGI. The CDR3 region has the DNA TGTGCCAGCAGTATCGGGTCGTTAGCTTTCTTT. It is translated as CASSIGSLAFF.

V and J are TRBV29-1 and TRBJ2-6; 11 bases fit TRBD1. The J segment lost 2 bases and the V segment lost 4 bases, leaving 7 bases of the junction unmatched. Germline CDR1 is SQVTM and CDR2 is ANQGSEA. There are 17 residues in the CDR3. The DNA of the CDR3 is TGCAGCGTTGCCGGGACAGGGGGACCCACTGGGGCCAACGTCCTGACTTTC. Translation: CSVAGTGGPTGANVLTF.

CDR3 coding DNA: TGTGCCACCAGCAGTGCCTCCGGGACTAAGGTCAATGAGCAGTTCTTC. The encoded protein is CATSSASGTKVNEQFF. The chain recombines TRBV15 with TRBJ2-1; TRBD2 matches at 7 bases. Losses at the gene ends were 3 bases for V and 6 bases for J; bases not matched to a gene: 11. The CDR3 length is 16 residues. Germline lookup yields CDR1 LNHNV and CDR2 YYDKDF (reference sequence).

This clone appeared a few times. V and J are TRBV6-5 and TRBJ1-1; D not certain. CDR1 is MNHEY, CDR2 SVGAGI, per germline. The CDR3 is 11 amino acids. Trimming took 2 bases from V and 8 from J, leaving 6 bases between them. The CDR3 DNA is TGTGCCAGCAGTTACGTCGGGGAAGCTTTCTTT. It is translated as CASSYVGEAFF.

A single count supports this clone. This sequence joins TRBV4-1 and TRBJ2-5; D unclear. CDR1 and CDR2 from the germline V gene are MGHRA and YSYEKL. Trimming took off 1 base at V and 5 bases at J, with 14 bases between the two ends. This CDR3 region has 15 residues. The CDR3 nucleotides are TGCGCCAGCAGCCAAGTCGTCTGGCGGTGGGAGACCCAGTACTTC. The encoded protein is CASSQVVWRWETQYF.

CDR3 DNA sequence: TGTGCCAGCAGTCCCGCCGGGGGAGTCTACGAGCAGTACTTC. Translated, it gives CASSPAGGVYEQYF. The gene calls are TRBV28 and TRBJ2-7; D may be TRBD2 (6 bases). The ends were cut back, 5 bases at V and 3 bases at J, with 14 bases in the middle. CDR1 and CDR2 (germline): MDHEN, SYDVKM. The length of the CDR3 is 14 residues.

The V and J genes are TRBV18 and TRBJ1-3, with no clear D. V was pared by 2 bases and J by 1 base, with 12 bases between. Germline V gives CDR1 KGHSH, CDR2 LQKENI. The CDR3 extends over 16 amino acids. The DNA for the CDR3 is TGTGCCAGCTCACCAAGTGGGCCAAGGTCTGGAAACACCATATATTTT. This codes for CASSPSGPRSGNTIYF.

This clone was observed a few times. This chain uses TRBV28 with TRBJ2-6; 7 bases agree with TRBD1. Germline V gene lookup returns CDR1 MDHEN and CDR2 SYDVKM. With V trimmed by 6 bases and J by 0 bases, 8 bases remained unmatched. The CDR3 runs 17 residues. The CDR3 DNA is TGTGCCAGCAGCCAGGGACAGCCGATCTCTGGGGCCAACGTCCTGACTTTC. This gives the protein CASSQGQPISGANVLTF.

This clone was counted between two and nine times. The sample holds other DNA sequences that translate to the same CDR3. The chain recombines TRBV28 with TRBJ1-3; D might be TRBD1 (5 bases). With 5 bases removed from V and 5 bases from J, the gap between germline ends came to 13 bases. Germline V gene data show CDR1 as MDHEN and CDR2 as SYDVKM. This CDR3 spans 14 amino acids. CDR3: CASSPQGSRNTIYF. DNA of the CDR3: TGTGCCAGCAGTCCCCAGGGTAGTCGAAACACCATATATTTT.

This clone was detected a few times. The chain combines TRBV7-8 with TRBJ2-7; a weak D match, TRBD2 (6 bases). CDR1 is SGHVS, CDR2 FQNEAQ, per germline. The CDR3 sequence is 14 residues long. V lost 3 bases, J lost 5 bases, and 14 bases lay in between. Written as DNA, the CDR3 is TGTGCCAGCAGCTTTGGGGGGAGTTCCCACGAGCAGTACTTC. It is translated as CASSFGGSSHEQYF.